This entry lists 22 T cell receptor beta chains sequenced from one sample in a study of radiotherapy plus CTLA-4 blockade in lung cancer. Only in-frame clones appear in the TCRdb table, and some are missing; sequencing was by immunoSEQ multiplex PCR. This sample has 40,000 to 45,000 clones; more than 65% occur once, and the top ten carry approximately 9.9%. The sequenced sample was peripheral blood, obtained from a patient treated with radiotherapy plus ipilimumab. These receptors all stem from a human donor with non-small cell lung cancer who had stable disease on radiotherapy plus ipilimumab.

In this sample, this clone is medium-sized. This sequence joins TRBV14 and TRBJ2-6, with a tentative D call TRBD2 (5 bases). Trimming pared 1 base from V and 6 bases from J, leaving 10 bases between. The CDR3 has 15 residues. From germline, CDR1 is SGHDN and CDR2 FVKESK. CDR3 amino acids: CASSQGLREANVLTF. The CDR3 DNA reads TGTGCCAGCAGCCAAGGACTTCGGGAGGCCAACGTCCTGACTTTC.

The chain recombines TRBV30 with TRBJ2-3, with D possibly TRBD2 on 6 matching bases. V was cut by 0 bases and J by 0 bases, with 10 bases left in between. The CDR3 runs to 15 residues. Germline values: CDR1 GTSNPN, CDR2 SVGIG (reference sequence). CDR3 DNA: TGTGCCTGGAGTGTTGGCGGGACTAGCACAGATACGCAGTATTTT. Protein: CAWSVGGTSTDTQYF.

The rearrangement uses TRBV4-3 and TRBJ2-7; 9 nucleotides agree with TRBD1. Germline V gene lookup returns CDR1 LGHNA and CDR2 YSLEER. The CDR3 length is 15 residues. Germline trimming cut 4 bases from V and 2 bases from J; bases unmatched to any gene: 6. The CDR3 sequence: CASSLRQGVPYEQYF. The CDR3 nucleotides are TGCGCCAGCAGCCTCCGACAGGGGGTACCCTACGAGCAGTACTTC.

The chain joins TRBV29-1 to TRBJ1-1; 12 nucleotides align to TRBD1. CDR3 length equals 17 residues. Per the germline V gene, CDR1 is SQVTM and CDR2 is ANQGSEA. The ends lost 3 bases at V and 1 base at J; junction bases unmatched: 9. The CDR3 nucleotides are TGCAGCGTTGAGGGACAGGGGGCTATGGGTTGGAACACTGAAGCTTTCTTT. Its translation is CSVEGQGAMGWNTEAFF.

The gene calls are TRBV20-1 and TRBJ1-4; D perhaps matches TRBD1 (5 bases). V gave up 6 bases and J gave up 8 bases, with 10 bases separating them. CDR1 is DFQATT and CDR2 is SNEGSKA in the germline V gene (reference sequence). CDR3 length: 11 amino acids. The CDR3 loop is CSARRGEKLFF. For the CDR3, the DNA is TGCAGTGCCCGGAGGGGAGAAAAACTGTTTTTT.

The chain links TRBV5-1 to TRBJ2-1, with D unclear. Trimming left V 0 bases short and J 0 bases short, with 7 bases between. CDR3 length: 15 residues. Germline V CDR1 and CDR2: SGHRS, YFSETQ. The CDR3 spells CASSLGQFSYNEQFF. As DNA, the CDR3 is TGCGCCAGCAGCTTGGGGCAGTTCTCCTACAATGAGCAGTTCTTC.

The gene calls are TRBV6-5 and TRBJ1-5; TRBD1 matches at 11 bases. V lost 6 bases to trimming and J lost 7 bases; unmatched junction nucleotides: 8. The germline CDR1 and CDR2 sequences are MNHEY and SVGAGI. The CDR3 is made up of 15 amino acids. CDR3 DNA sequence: TGTGCCAGCAGATCCTCCGGGACAGGGGGACAGCCCCAGCATTTT. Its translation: CASRSSGTGGQPQHF.

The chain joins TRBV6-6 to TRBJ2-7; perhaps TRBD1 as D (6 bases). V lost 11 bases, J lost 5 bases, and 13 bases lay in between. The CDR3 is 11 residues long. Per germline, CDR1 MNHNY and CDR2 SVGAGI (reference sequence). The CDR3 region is CAVMGADEQYF. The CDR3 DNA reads TGTGCCGTGATGGGGGCGGACGAGCAGTACTTC.

In nucleotides, the CDR3 is TGTGCCAGCAGCTCGGGAGATAGCAATCAGCCCCAGCATTTT. Translated, it gives CASSSGDSNQPQHF. The rearrangement uses TRBV5-6 and TRBJ1-5, with D unresolved. The germline V and J ends were trimmed by 3 bases and 0 bases, with 7 bases remaining between them. Germline V gene lookup returns CDR1 SGHDT and CDR2 YYEEEE. This CDR3 has 14 amino acids. The entire variable domain, with the rest obtained from reference TRBV5-6 and TRBJ1-5, is as follows: DAGVTQSPTHLIKTRGQQVTLRCSPKSGHDTVSWYQQALGQGPQFIFQYYEEEERQRGNFPDRFSGHQFPNYSSELNVNALLLGDSALYLCASSSGDSNQPQHFGDGTRLSIL.

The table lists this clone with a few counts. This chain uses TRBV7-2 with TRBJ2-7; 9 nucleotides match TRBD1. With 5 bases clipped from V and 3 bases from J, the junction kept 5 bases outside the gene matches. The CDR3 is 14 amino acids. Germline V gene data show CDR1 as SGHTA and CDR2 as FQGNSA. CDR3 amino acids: CASSTTGGGYEQYF. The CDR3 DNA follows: TGTGCCAGCAGCACGACAGGGGGGGGCTACGAGCAGTACTTC.

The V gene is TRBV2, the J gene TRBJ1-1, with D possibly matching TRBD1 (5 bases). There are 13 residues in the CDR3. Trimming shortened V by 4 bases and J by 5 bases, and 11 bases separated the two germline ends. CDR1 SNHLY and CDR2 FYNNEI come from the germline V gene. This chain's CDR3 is CASSVSGITEAFF. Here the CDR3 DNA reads TGTGCCAGCAGTGTTTCAGGGATTACTGAAGCTTTCTTT.

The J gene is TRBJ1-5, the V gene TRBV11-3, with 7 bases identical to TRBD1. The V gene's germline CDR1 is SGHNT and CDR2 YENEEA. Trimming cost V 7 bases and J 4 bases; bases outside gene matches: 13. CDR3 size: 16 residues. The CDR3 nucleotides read TGTGCCAGCACCTCCCTCGGGACAGCATTTAATCAGCCCCAGCATTTT. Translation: CASTSLGTAFNQPQHF.

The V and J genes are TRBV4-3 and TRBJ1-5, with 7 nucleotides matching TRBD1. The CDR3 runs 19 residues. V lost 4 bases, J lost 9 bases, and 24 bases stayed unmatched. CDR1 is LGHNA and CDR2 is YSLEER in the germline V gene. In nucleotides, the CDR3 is TGCGCCAGCAGCCCTATAAATCCGACAGGGAAAGTGAAGGGGAGGCCCCAGCATTTT. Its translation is CASSPINPTGKVKGRPQHF.

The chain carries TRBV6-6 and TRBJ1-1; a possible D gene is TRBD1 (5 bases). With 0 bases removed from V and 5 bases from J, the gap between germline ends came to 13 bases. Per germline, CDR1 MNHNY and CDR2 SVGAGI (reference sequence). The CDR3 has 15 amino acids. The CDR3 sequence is CASSYSSGAWTEAFF. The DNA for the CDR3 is TGTGCCAGCAGTTACTCTAGTGGGGCCTGGACTGAAGCTTTCTTT.

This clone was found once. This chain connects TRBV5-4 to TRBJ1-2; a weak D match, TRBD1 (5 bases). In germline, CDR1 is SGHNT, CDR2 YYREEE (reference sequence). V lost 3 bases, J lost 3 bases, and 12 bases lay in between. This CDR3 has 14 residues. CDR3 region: CASSSGLGDYGYTF. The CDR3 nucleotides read TGTGCCAGCAGCTCCGGCCTAGGGGACTATGGCTACACCTTC.

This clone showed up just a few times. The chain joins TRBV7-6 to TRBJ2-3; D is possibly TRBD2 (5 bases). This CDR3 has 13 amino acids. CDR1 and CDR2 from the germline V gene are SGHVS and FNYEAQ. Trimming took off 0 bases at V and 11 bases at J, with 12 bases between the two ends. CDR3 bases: TGTGCCAGCAGCTTAGCCTCAGCGGTAGAGCAGTATTTT. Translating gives CASSLASAVEQYF.

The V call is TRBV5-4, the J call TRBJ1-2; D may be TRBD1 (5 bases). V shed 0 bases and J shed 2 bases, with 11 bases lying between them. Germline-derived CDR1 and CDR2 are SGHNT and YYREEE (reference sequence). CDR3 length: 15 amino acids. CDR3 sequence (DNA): TGTGCCAGCAGCTTGGCTTGGGGGGGAAACTATGGCTACACCTTC. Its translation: CASSLAWGGNYGYTF.

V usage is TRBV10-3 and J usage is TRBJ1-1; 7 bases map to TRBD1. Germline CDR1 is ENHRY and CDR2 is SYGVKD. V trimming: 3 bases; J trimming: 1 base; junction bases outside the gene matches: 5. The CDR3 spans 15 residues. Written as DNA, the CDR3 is TGTGCCATCAGTGACAAGAACAGGGGGAACACTGAAGCTTTCTTT. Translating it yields CAISDKNRGNTEAFF.

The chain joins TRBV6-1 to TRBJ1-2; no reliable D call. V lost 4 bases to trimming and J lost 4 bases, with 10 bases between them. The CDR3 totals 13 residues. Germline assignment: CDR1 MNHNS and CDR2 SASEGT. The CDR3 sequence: CASSVADSYGYTF. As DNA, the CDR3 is TGTGCCAGCAGTGTCGCGGACTCCTATGGCTACACCTTC.

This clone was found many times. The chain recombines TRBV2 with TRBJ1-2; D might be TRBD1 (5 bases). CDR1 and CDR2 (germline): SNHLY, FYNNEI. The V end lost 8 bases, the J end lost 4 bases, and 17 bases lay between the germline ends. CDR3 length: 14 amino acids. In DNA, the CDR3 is TGTGCCAGCCAGGACACGGGGGAGAGCTATGGCTACACCTTC. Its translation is CASQDTGESYGYTF. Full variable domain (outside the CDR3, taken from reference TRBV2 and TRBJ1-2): EPEVTQTPSHQVTQMGQEVILRCVPISNHLYFYWYRQILGQKVEFLVSFYNNEISEKSEIFDDQFSVERPDGSNFTLKIRSTKLEDSAMYFCASQDTGESYGYTFGSGTRLTVV.

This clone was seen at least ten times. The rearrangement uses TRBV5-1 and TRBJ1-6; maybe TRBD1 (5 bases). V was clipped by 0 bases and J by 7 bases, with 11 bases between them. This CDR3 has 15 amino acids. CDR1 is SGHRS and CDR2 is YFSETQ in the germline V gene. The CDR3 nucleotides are TGCGCCAGCAGCTTGGAGGGCAGGGCCAATTCACCCCTCCACTTT. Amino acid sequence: CASSLEGRANSPLHF. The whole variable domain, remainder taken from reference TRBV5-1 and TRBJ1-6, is KAGVTQTPRYLIKTRGQQVTLSCSPISGHRSVSWYQQTPGQGLQFLFEYFSETQRNKGNFPGRFSGRQFSNSRSEMNVSTLELGDSALYLCASSLEGRANSPLHFGNGTRLTVT.

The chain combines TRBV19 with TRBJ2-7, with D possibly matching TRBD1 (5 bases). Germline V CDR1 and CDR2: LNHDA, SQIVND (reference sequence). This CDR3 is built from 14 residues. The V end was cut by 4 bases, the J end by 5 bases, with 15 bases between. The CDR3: CASSTGRQSDEQYF. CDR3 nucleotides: TGTGCCAGTAGTACCGGACGACAGTCCGACGAGCAGTACTTC.